Given below is one T cell receptor (beta chain) in context. Antigen specificity is unknown. The method was immunoSEQ multiplex PCR; TCRdb's version includes in-frame clones alone and lacks a portion of them. The sample has over 65,000 clones; around 83% are singletons. This sample was included in a study of OX40 agonist ivuxolimab in advanced cancers. Background on the study: The study gave patients intravenous ivuxolimab at 0.01 to 10 mg/kg every 2 weeks. The study, taken as a whole, reports: The authors did not determine the antigen specificity of the expanded peripheral T cells.

The CDR3 is 14 residues long. Germline CDR1 is SGHTA and CDR2 is FQGNSA. The V end lost 8 bases, the J end lost 4 bases, and 17 bases lay between the germline ends. The sequence came from an adult with an advanced solid tumor such as melanoma, head and neck, liver or kidney cancer. The chain joins TRBV7-2 to TRBJ1-2; TRBD1 might be the D (6 bases). The input for sequencing was CD4+ or CD8+ T cells sorted from blood, taken in a trial of the OX40 agonist ivuxolimab. The CDR3 DNA sequence: TGTGCCAGCCGCCTAGGGGGTGGAGGCTATGGCTACACCTTC. This sequence encodes CASRLGGGGYGYTF.